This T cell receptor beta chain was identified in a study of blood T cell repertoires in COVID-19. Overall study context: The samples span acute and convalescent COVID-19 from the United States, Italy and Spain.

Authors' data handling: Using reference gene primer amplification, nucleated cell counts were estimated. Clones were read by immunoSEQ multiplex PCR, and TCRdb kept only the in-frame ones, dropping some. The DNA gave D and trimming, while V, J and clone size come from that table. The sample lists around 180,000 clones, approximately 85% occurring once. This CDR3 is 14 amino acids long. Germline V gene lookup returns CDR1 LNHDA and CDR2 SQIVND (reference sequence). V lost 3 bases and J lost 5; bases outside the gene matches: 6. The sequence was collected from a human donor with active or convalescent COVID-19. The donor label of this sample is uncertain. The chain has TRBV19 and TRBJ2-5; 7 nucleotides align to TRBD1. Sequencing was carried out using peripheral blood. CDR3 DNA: TGTGCCAGTAGTATCACAGGGGTGGCCGAGACCCAGTACTTC. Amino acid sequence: CASSITGVAETQYF.